The rows below give T cell receptor beta chains drawn from one sample of a study of spatial heterogeneity in lung cancer. TCRdb redid the calling of the 5' RACE reads with MiXCR, one entry per CDR3 protein. Altogether roughly 80,000 distinct CDR3 sequences are present, approximately 8% being singletons, with the ten largest covering roughly 7%. The sequenced sample was PBMCs, obtained at surgery. These receptors came from a male donor with early-stage non-small cell lung cancer. Both conserved end residues are part of each CDR3. D genes are given only for firm matches. Size is stated for part of the rows, as once, few or many counts, or as a class when the clone is expanded.

V	length	D	size	J	DNA	CDR3
TRBV6-2/TRBV6-3	19	TRBD2	many	TRBJ2-1	TGTGCCAGCAGTTACAACCCTCGACTAGCGGGAAGCTCCTACAATGAGCAGTTCTTC	CASSYNPRLAGSSYNEQFF
TRBV6-2/TRBV6-3	13	NA	few	TRBJ2-5	TGTGCCAGCAGTCTTCGAATTCAAGAGACCCAGTACTTC	CASSLRIQETQYF
TRBV5-1	13	NA	many	TRBJ2-3	TGCGCCAGCAGCTCTACAGGGTTGGATACGCAGTATTTT	CASSSTGLDTQYF
TRBV9	16	NA	many	TRBJ1-3	TGTGCCAGCAGCGAGGTACCCAGAACCCCAGGAAACACCATATATTTT	CASSEVPRTPGNTIYF
TRBV6-6	16	NA	many	TRBJ2-4	TGTGCCAGCAGTGATGGGGGCCGCCTTGATTCAAACATTCAGTACTTC	CASSDGGRLDSNIQYF
TRBV5-1	15	TRBD2	few	TRBJ2-1	TGCGCCAGCAGGACTAGCGGGGGCGCGTGGGATGAGCAGTTCTTC	CASRTSGGAWDEQFF
TRBV28	14	NA	many	TRBJ2-7	TGTGCCAGCAGGCAACCGGGACGGAACTACGAGCAGTACTTC	CASRQPGRNYEQYF
TRBV6-1	15	TRBD1	many	TRBJ2-5	TGTGCCAGCAGTCGGAAGGGGGCTGTTGAAGAGACCCAGTACTTC	CASSRKGAVEETQYF
TRBV19	16	NA	NA	TRBJ1-3	TGTGCCAGTAGTATTCTTTCGGATCTCTATGGAAACACCATATATTTT	CASSILSDLYGNTIYF
TRBV18	14	NA	NA	TRBJ2-7	TGTGCCAGCTCAAACGGAAGGGTCTCCTACGAGCAGTACTTC	CASSNGRVSYEQYF
TRBV9	15	NA	few	TRBJ2-5	TGTGCCAGCAGCGCACCCCTTGGGGGCGGGGAGACCCAGTACTTC	CASSAPLGGGETQYF
TRBV25-1	14	TRBD1	many	TRBJ2-5	TGTGCCAGCAGTCAACAGGGGGCGGGTGAGACCCAGTACTTC	CASSQQGAGETQYF